The 5 T cell receptor beta chains below were found in one sample sequenced in a study of T cell responses to AZD1222 COVID-19 vaccine (dated by TCRdb to 2020 to 2023). The time point label for this specimen denotes: about 28 days (+/-7) after the second vaccine dose. Receptor amplification or capture employed the immunoSEQ multiplex PCR assay. TCRdb took this table from immuneACCESS and kept in-frame rearrangements with V and J called. Such tables lack part of the clones; where checked against another copy, unresolved V genes explain under half of the gap, and the rest is unexplained. This sample gives approximately 210,000 clones in total; 90% to 95% of them show up just once. In total, the top ten clones hold about 3.5% of the sample. Here the sequenced sample was peripheral blood, taken 28 days after the second AZD1222 dose. These receptors all stem from an adult who received the AZD1222 COVID-19 vaccine.

V usage is TRBV9 and J usage is TRBJ1-1, with a tentative D call TRBD1 (5 bases). The CDR3 spans 14 residues. Germline V gives CDR1 SGDLS, CDR2 YYNGEE. The V and J ends lost 4 bases and 5 bases respectively, with 15 bases between them. CDR3 nucleotides: TGTGCCAGCAGCCCCCGAATGGGGGGAACTGAAGCTTTCTTT. Its translation: CASSPRMGGTEAFF.

The J gene is TRBJ2-7, the V gene TRBV19; 11 bases are a match to TRBD2. Germline trimming cut 5 bases from V and 0 bases from J; bases unmatched to any gene: 6. Germline V gene lookup returns CDR1 LNHDA and CDR2 SQIVND (reference sequence). This CDR3 spans 16 amino acids. CDR3 protein: CASSVLLAGGSYEQYF. CDR3 bases: TGTGCCAGTAGTGTCTTGCTAGCGGGAGGCTCCTACGAGCAGTACTTC.

V and J are TRBV27 and TRBJ2-2, with TRBD1 identical over 10 bases. CDR3 length: 16 amino acids. With 5 bases clipped from V and 6 bases from J, the junction kept 9 bases outside the gene matches. Looked up from germline, CDR1 is MNHEY and CDR2 is SMNVEV (reference sequence). For the CDR3, the DNA is TGTGCCAGCAGTGCCTCCGGGACAGGGGTGGCCGGGGAGCTGTTTTTT. It yields the protein CASSASGTGVAGELFF.

The chain employs TRBV5-4 and TRBJ2-1; 12 bases fit TRBD2. Trimming took 5 bases from V and 6 from J; bases not matched to a gene: 12. The CDR3 runs to 17 residues. Looked up from germline, CDR1 is SGHNT and CDR2 is YYREEE (reference sequence). CDR3: CASRAGLAGKSSNEQFF. CDR3 bases: TGTGCCAGCAGGGCGGGACTAGCGGGCAAATCCAGCAATGAGCAGTTCTTC.

The V and J genes are TRBV4-1 and TRBJ1-6, with 8 nucleotides matching TRBD1. CDR3 length equals 16 residues. Germline values: CDR1 MGHRA, CDR2 YSYEKL. The trim removed 0 bases at V and 7 bases at J, leaving 5 bases unmatched. CDR3 residues: CASSQDRTGWNSPLHF. CDR3 in DNA: TGCGCCAGCAGCCAAGATAGGACAGGGTGGAATTCACCCCTCCACTTT.